This TCR beta chain was recovered during a study of T cell clonality in common variable immunodeficiency. Points from the study as a whole: Fewer deletions and N-nucleotide insertions were reportedly seen in common variable immunodeficiency TCR beta sequences. Shared TCRbeta clones were fewer between CVID subjects than controls.

For at least one year, all CVID subjects received replacement immunoglobulin. The CDR3 is made up of 13 amino acids. V lost 6 bases, J lost 1 base, and 7 bases lay in between. Germline V CDR1 and CDR2: LNHDA, SQIVND (reference sequence). Sequencing was performed with immunoSEQ multiplex PCR; in TCRdb, only in-frame clones are kept and a portion is missing. The sample is made up of roughly 20,000 clones, none counted only once. This clone has only a few counts. What it binds is not known. Read sequence stops 3 residues before the CDR3 end, and the germline J gene provides the missing end. This receptor was taken from a human donor with common variable immunodeficiency. This sequence joins TRBV19 and TRBJ1-5; D gene uncertain. Sequenced material: peripheral blood mononuclear cells. CDR3 DNA (partial): TGTGCCAGTAGCGTTATAAGCAATCAGCCC. Translated: CASSVISNQP. The complete CDR3 reads CASSVISNQPQHF.